Here is one TCR beta chain with its context. The sample belongs to a study of blood T cell repertoires in COVID-19. Whole-study context: The samples span acute and convalescent COVID-19 from the United States, Italy and Spain. Sources were T cells, B-cell-depleted T cells, or PBMCs; the material itself was cDNA or gDNA.

Germline CDR1 is PRHDT and CDR2 is FYEKMQ (reference sequence). The CDR3 covers 13 residues. Trimming took off 2 bases at V and 3 bases at J, with 7 bases between the two ends. Methods used by the authors: Nucleated cell counts were estimated from reference gene primer amplification. Assay used: immunoSEQ multiplex PCR; TCRdb lists only in-frame clones, some missing. The V and J calls and clone size come from that table; D and trimming were worked out from the DNA. The repertoire holds 350,000 or so clones, with less than 90% as singletons. The sequencing input was PBMCs or T cells enriched from blood (not recorded which). The chain uses TRBV13 and TRBJ2-5; tentative D call: TRBD2 (6 bases). The TCR was taken from a woman in her thirties who had recovered from COVID-19. CDR3 sequence: CASSLRLEETQYF. As DNA, the CDR3 is TGTGCCAGCAGCTTACGACTAGAAGAGACCCAGTACTTC.